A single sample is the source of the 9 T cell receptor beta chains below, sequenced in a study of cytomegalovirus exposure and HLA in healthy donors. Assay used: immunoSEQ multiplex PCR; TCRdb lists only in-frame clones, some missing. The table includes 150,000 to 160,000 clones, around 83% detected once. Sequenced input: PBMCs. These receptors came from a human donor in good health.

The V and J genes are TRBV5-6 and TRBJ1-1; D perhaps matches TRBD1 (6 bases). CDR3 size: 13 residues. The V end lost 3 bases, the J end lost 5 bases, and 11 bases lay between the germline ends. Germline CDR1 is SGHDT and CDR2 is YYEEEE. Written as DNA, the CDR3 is TGTGCCAGCAGCTACTTGAGGGGGACTGAAGCTTTCTTT. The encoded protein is CASSYLRGTEAFF.

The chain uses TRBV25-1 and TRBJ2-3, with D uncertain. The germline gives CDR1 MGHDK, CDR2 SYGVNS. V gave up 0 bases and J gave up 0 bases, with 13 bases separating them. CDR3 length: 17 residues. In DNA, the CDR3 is TGTGCCAGCAGTGAATATCGGAGCTCCCCTAGCACAGATACGCAGTATTTT. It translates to CASSEYRSSPSTDTQYF.

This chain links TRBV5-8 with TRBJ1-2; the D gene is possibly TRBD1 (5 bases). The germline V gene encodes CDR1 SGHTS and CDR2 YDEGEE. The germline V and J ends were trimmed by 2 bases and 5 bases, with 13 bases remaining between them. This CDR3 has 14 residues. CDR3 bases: TGTGCCAGCAGCTTCGGGGGGATAGGATATGGCTACACCTTC. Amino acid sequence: CASSFGGIGYGYTF. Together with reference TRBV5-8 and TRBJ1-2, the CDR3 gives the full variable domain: EAGVTQSPTHLIKTRGQQATLRCSPISGHTSVYWYQQALGLGLQFLLWYDEGEERNRGNFPPRFSGRQFPNYSSELNVNALELEDSALYLCASSFGGIGYGYTFGSGTRLTVV.

CDR3 loop: CASSQSGGGNEKLFF. Here the CDR3 DNA reads TGTGCCAGCAGCCAATCAGGGGGCGGGAATGAAAAACTGTTTTTT. J is TRBJ1-4 and V is TRBV28; TRBD1 agrees at 8 bases. CDR1 and CDR2 (germline): MDHEN, SYDVKM. CDR3 size: 15 residues. The V segment lost 6 bases and the J segment 5 bases; nucleotides outside the gene matches: 8.

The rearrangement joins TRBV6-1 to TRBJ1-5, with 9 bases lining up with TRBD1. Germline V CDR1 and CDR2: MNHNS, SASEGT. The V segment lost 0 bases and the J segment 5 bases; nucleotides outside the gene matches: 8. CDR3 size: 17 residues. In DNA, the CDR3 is TGTGCCAGCAGTGAAGCACCGGGACAGGGCCTCCATCAGCCCCAGCATTTT. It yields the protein CASSEAPGQGLHQPQHF.

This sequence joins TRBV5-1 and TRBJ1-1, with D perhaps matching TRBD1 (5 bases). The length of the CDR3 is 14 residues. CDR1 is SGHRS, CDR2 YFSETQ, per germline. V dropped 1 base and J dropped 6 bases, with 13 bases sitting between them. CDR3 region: CASSLSPSGSEAFF. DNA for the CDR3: TGCGCCAGCAGCTTGTCCCCTTCAGGGTCTGAAGCTTTCTTT.

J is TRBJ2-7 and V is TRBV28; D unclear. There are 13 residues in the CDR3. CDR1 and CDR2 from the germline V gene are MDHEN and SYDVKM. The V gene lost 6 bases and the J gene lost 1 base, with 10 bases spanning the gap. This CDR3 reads CASSPSVSYEQYF. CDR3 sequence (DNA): TGTGCCAGCAGCCCGAGCGTGTCCTACGAGCAGTACTTC.

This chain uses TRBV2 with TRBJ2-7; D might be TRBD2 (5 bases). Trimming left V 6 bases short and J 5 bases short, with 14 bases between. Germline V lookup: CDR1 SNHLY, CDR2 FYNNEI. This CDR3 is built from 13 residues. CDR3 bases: TGTGCCAGCAGGAGGGCCTTCCAGCACGAGCAGTACTTC. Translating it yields CASRRAFQHEQYF. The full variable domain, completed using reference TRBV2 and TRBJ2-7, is EPEVTQTPSHQVTQMGQEVILRCVPISNHLYFYWYRQILGQKVEFLVSFYNNEISEKSEIFDDQFSVERPDGSNFTLKIRSTKLEDSAMYFCASRRAFQHEQYFGPGTRLTVT.

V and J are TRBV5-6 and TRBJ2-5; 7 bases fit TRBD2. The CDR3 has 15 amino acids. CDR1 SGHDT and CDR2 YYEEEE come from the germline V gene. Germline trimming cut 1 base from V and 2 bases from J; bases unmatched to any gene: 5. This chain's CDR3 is CASSLRTGGQETQYF. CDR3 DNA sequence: TGTGCCAGCAGCTTGCGAACGGGGGGTCAAGAGACCCAGTACTTC.